This TCR beta chain was recovered during a study of blood T cell repertoires in COVID-19 (TCRdb year 2020). Background on the whole study: The collaborator samples originated in the United States, Italy and Spain and spanned the acute and convalescent phases of COVID-19. The repertoires were released in a freely available public database meant as a resource for research on the immune response to SARS-CoV-2. The prospective study material was composed of cDNA or gDNA derived from T cells, B-cell-depleted T cells, or PBMCs. Samples were obtained from the ongoing ImmuneRACE study (first 160 participants) and from 950 to 1,500 subjects provided by 6 global collaborators. The dataset comprised deeply sampled blood TCRbeta repertoires from subjects exposed to, actively infected with, or recovered from COVID-19. HLA class I and class II types, where available, came from metadata supplied by the sample provider rather than from assay-based typing. The sample metadata nearly always contained a de-identified subject ID, COVID-19 status, age in years and sex. What the study reported, not specific to this receptor: How much clinical and demographic metadata was included differed by source and by participant, and the metadata was provided uncurated.

According to the germline V gene, CDR1 reads SGHRS and CDR2 reads YFSETQ. The CDR3 runs 14 amino acids, cysteine and phenylalanine included. Only CDR3 DNA remains: 42 bases, in frame from the first base. For this chain, trimming is 1 base at the V end and 2 bases at the J end, and the number of junction bases without a gene match is 2. In regard to this clone: The antigen this receptor binds is unknown. No much larger clonotype is one base removed from it; base qualities were not supplied.

Each collaborating institution followed its own protocols to collect whole blood in K2EDTA tubes. For TCRbeta analysis, collaborator samples were shipped as frozen whole blood, as isolated PBMCs, or as DNA extracted from either sample type. TCRbeta CDR3 regions were amplified from genomic DNA using the immunoSEQ Assay, a bias-controlled multiplex PCR. On the study's bioinformatics: The number of nucleated cells in each sample was estimated from the amplification of reference gene primers within the assay. Sequence reads were collapsed and filtered to measure the absolute abundance of every unique TCRbeta CDR3 rearrangement. For each sample, productive Simpson clonality was calculated as the square root of Simpson's diversity index over productive rearrangements. What TCRdb holds here is the immuneACCESS table cut down to in-frame rearrangements. Part of the clones is not present; checked against another copy, under half of the missing clones reflect an unresolved V gene, and the others are unexplained. V, J and clone size derive from that table, while D and trimming were established from the DNA sequence. The sample contains 72,000 or so clones, 75% to 90% of them found a single time. The ten largest clones capture around 6.1% of the sample.

Sequences were obtained from peripheral blood. The TCR originated in a man over 45 with active COVID-19. This chain joins TRBV5-1 to TRBJ2-7; 8 central nucleotides agree with TRBD2. The nucleotide sequence reads TGCGCCAGCAGCTTGTCGGGAGGGACCTACGAGCAGTACTTC. This sequence encodes CASSLSGGTYEQYF.